This T cell receptor beta chain was retrieved from a study of a mutant IDH1 vaccine in newly diagnosed glioma. CDR3 length: 16 residues. Germline V gene data show CDR1 as SGHDT and CDR2 as YYEEEE. Trimming took 0 bases from V and 2 from J; bases not matched to a gene: 7. This clone was observed a single time. Clones were sequenced by immunoSEQ multiplex PCR, and TCRdb holds only the in-frame ones, with some missing. The sample shows 23,000 or so clones, approximately 91% of them seen only once. Time point denoted: baseline, week 1 (first vaccination visit). Treatment specified: pre-vaccination baseline after standard-of-care therapy.

The receptor was derived from a young man with glioma. The material was PBMCs, obtained from a glioma patient treated with radiotherapy, temozolomide or both. The V call is TRBV5-6, the J call TRBJ2-7; 8 bases agree with TRBD2. CDR3: CASSLEGSGAPYEQYF. The CDR3 DNA follows: TGTGCCAGCAGCTTGGAGGGTAGCGGGGCCCCCTACGAGCAGTACTTC.